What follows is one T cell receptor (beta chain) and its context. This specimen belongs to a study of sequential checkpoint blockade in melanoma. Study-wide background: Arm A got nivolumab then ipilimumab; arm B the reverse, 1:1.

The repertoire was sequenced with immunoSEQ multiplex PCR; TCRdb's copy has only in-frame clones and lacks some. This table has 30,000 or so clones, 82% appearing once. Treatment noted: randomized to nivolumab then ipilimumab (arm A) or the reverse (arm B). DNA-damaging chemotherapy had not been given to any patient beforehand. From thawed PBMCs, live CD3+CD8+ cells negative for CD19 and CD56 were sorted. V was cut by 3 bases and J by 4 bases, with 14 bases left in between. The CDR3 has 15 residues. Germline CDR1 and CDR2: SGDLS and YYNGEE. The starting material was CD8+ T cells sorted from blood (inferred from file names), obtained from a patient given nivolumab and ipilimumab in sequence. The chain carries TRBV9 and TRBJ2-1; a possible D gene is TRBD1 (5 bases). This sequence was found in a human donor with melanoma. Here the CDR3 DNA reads TGTGCCAGCAGCGCGGCGCAGGGCCGATACAATGAGCAGTTCTTC. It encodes CASSAAQGRYNEQFF.